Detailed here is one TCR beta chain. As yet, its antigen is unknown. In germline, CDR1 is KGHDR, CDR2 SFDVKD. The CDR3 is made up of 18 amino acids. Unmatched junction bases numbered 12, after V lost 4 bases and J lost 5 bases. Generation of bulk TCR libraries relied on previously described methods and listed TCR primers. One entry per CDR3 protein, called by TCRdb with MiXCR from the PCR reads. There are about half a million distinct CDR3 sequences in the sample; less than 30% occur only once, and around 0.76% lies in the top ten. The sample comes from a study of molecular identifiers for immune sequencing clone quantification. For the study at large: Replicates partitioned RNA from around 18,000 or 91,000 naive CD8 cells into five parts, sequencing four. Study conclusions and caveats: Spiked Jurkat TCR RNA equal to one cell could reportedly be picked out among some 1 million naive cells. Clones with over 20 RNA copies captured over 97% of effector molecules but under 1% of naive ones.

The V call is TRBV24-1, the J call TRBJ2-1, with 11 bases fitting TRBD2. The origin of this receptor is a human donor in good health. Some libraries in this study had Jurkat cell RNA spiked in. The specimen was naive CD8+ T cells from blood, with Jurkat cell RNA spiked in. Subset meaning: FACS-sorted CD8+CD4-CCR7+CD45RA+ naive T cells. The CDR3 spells CATSDSINPGLADNEQFF. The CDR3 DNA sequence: TGTGCCACCAGTGACAGTATCAATCCGGGACTAGCGGACAATGAGCAGTTCTTC.